Reported below is one TCR beta chain. The antigen is not known. This table comes from immunoSEQ multiplex PCR, and its TCRdb copy is limited to in-frame clones, with some not included. The table includes 65,000 to 85,000 clones, roughly 92% detected once. The data originate from a study of OX40 agonist ivuxolimab in advanced cancers. Findings and caveats of the study: Expanded peripheral T cell antigen specificity was not determined. Some of the lowest clonal expansion was seen in partial responders at 0.1-3.0 mg/kg.

This TCR was recovered from an adult with an advanced solid tumor such as melanoma, head and neck, liver or kidney cancer. Sample: CD4+ or CD8+ T cells sorted from blood, taken in a trial of the OX40 agonist ivuxolimab.

CDR3 sequence (DNA): TGTGCCAGCAGCAAAATGACAGGGCCCCCCTATGGCTACACCTTC. It yields the protein CASSKMTGPPYGYTF. The rearrangement uses TRBV6-5 and TRBJ1-2; the match to TRBD1 covers 7 bases. V trimming: 6 bases; J trimming: 4 bases; junction bases outside the gene matches: 11. CDR3 length: 15 amino acids. CDR1 is MNHEY and CDR2 is SVGAGI in the germline V gene.